The 29 T cell receptor beta chains below were found in one sample sequenced in a study of cytotoxic CD8 clonotypes in ibrutinib-treated CLL. Repertoires were generated with immunoSEQ multiplex PCR, while TCRdb's copy carries only in-frame clones and drops some. The data show approximately 150,000 clones, roughly 90% seen once. Sequences were derived from PBMCs, sampled at disease progression, from a patient treated with ibrutinib. Receptors were obtained from a human donor with chronic lymphocytic leukemia.

The chain uses TRBV27 and TRBJ1-1; unclear D gene. Trimming removed 2 bases at V and 2 bases at J, with 6 bases between. Germline V gives CDR1 MNHEY, CDR2 SMNVEV (reference sequence). The CDR3 has 13 residues. In DNA, the CDR3 is TGTGCCAGCAGTTTAATCCCCAACACTGAAGCTTTCTTT. Residues: CASSLIPNTEAFF.

The chain links TRBV11-3 to TRBJ2-1, with 7 nucleotides matching TRBD2. Germline CDR1 and CDR2: SGHNT and YENEEA. The CDR3 is 15 amino acids. V was clipped by 5 bases and J by 7 bases; unmatched bases: 11. CDR3 region: CASSPGRPRVNEQFF. In DNA form, the CDR3 reads TGTGCCAGCAGCCCCGGGAGGCCCAGGGTTAATGAGCAGTTCTTC.

CDR3 DNA sequence: TGTGCCAGCAGTTTAGCGGGAAGCACAGATACGCAGTATTTT. It translates to CASSLAGSTDTQYF. The chain is built from TRBV6-5 and TRBJ2-3; 8 bases align to TRBD2. In germline, CDR1 is MNHEY, CDR2 SVGAGI. This CDR3 is built from 14 residues. After removal of 4 bases from V and 0 bases from J, the junction contained 0 bases not matched to a gene.

This clone was picked up one time. This chain uses TRBV5-1 with TRBJ1-2, with D tentatively TRBD1 (5 bases). The germline gives CDR1 SGHRS, CDR2 YFSETQ. The CDR3 loop spans 14 amino acids. Trimming removed 5 bases at V and 8 bases at J, with 19 bases between. As DNA, the CDR3 is TGCGCCAGCAGGAGGGCAGGGACGGCGGAGGGCTACACCTTC. It specifies CASRRAGTAEGYTF.

The chain couples TRBV5-6 to TRBJ2-3; 13 bases match TRBD2. V dropped 3 bases and J dropped 4; count of bases not matched to a gene: 2. Per germline, CDR1 SGHDT and CDR2 YYEEEE. The CDR3 runs 15 residues. CDR3 DNA sequence: TGTGCCAGCAGCTGGGGACTAGCGGGGCCAGATACGCAGTATTTT. It is translated as CASSWGLAGPDTQYF.

The V and J genes are TRBV10-3 and TRBJ2-1; the D is unclear. V was shortened by 3 bases and J by 6 bases, with 6 bases between the two germline ends. CDR3 length equals 12 residues. The germline gives CDR1 ENHRY, CDR2 SYGVKD. The CDR3, as DNA: TGTGCCATCAGTGAAGACGGCAATGAGCAGTTCTTC. Translation gives CAISEDGNEQFF.

This chain links TRBV7-2 with TRBJ2-3; D ambiguous. Germline CDR1 reads SGHTA; CDR2 reads FQGNSA. V lost 5 bases and J 5 bases, leaving 11 bases between the germline ends. This CDR3 has 13 amino acids. The CDR3 loop is CASSLMTQDTQYF. The CDR3 nucleotides read TGTGCCAGCAGCCTAATGACACAAGATACGCAGTATTTT.

This clone was recorded only once. V and J are TRBV11-1 and TRBJ1-2, with D tentatively TRBD1 (5 bases). The CDR3 is made up of 14 amino acids. Germline CDR1 is SGHAT and CDR2 is FQDESV (reference sequence). Trimming cost V 2 bases and J 7 bases, with 14 bases left between them. The CDR3 nucleotides are TGTGCCAGCAGCTTATCAGGTCAGGGTGCTGGCTACACCTTC. It is translated as CASSLSGQGAGYTF.

The chain is built from TRBV18 and TRBJ2-7, with 7 nucleotides matching TRBD2. This CDR3 contains 14 residues. Germline CDR1 KGHSH, CDR2 LQKENI. Unmatched junction bases numbered 3, after V lost 3 bases and J lost 1 base. The CDR3: CASSPSGRSYEQYF. The CDR3, as DNA: TGTGCCAGCTCACCTTCCGGGAGGTCCTACGAGCAGTACTTC. The entire variable domain, with the rest obtained from reference TRBV18 and TRBJ2-7, is as follows: NAGVMQNPRHLVRRRGQEARLRCSPMKGHSHVYWYRQLPEEGLKFMVYLQKENIIDESGMPKERFSAEFPKEGPSILRIQQVVRGDSAAYFCASSPSGRSYEQYFGPGTRLTVT.

The chain recombines TRBV27 with TRBJ2-3; D not certain. V was cut by 5 bases and J by 10 bases, with 19 bases left in between. Germline V gives CDR1 MNHEY, CDR2 SMNVEV (reference sequence). This CDR3 contains 14 residues. Here the CDR3 reads CASSMLPILTPQYF. The CDR3 DNA follows: TGTGCCAGCAGTATGCTGCCGATTTTGACACCGCAGTATTTT.

The chain joins TRBV6-6 to TRBJ2-1; TRBD2 matches 7 bases. Germline V gene sequence: CDR1 MNHNY, CDR2 SVGAGI (reference sequence). The CDR3 sequence is 15 residues long. J lost 1 base, V lost 6 bases, and 6 bases had no gene match. The DNA for the CDR3 is TGTGCCAGCAGCGCCGGGACTACTTCCTACAATGAGCAGTTCTTC. Translation gives CASSAGTTSYNEQFF.

The chain couples TRBV28 to TRBJ2-5; 8 bases are a match to TRBD2. There are 14 residues in the CDR3. After removal of 7 bases from V and 5 bases from J, the junction contained 9 bases not matched to a gene. Per the germline V gene, CDR1 is MDHEN and CDR2 is SYDVKM. CDR3 sequence reads: CASKGSGVQETQYF. The CDR3 bases are TGTGCCAGCAAAGGTAGCGGGGTCCAGGAGACCCAGTACTTC.

The V gene is TRBV7-2, the J gene TRBJ2-7; D is possibly TRBD2 (5 bases). The CDR3 spans 16 residues. V was pared by 5 bases and J by 0 bases, with 17 bases between. Germline CDR1 SGHTA, CDR2 FQGNSA. The CDR3 sequence is CASSPAMRAISYEQYF. The CDR3, as DNA: TGTGCCAGCAGCCCTGCCATGAGGGCCATCTCCTACGAGCAGTACTTC.

The V gene is TRBV6-5, the J gene TRBJ2-7, with 8 nucleotides matching TRBD1. The CDR3 covers 14 residues. CDR1 MNHEY and CDR2 SVGAGI come from the germline V gene. V lost 6 bases and J lost 3; bases outside the gene matches: 7. The CDR3 loop reads CASRWTGHNYEQYF. Here the CDR3 DNA reads TGTGCCAGCAGATGGACAGGGCACAACTACGAGCAGTACTTC.

The chain is built from TRBV19 and TRBJ1-5, with 7 bases fitting TRBD1. Germline lookup yields CDR1 LNHDA and CDR2 SQIVND (reference sequence). Trimming took 5 bases from V and 4 from J; bases not matched to a gene: 2. The CDR3 extends over 13 amino acids. As DNA, the CDR3 is TGTGCCAGTAGTCAACAGGGGAATCAGCCCCAGCATTTT. Its translation is CASSQQGNQPQHF. The variable domain in full, completed from reference TRBV19 and TRBJ1-5, reads DGGITQSPKYLFRKEGQNVTLSCEQNLNHDAMYWYRQDPGQGLRLIYYSQIVNDFQKGDIAEGYSVSREKKESFPLTVTSAQKNPTAFYLCASSQQGNQPQHFGDGTRLSIL.

The rearrangement uses TRBV30 and TRBJ2-1, with TRBD2 matching over 10 bases. The length of the CDR3 is 13 residues. Germline-derived CDR1 and CDR2 are GTSNPN and SVGIG (reference sequence). With 3 bases clipped from V and 8 bases from J, the junction kept 4 bases outside the gene matches. CDR3 in DNA: TGTGCCTGGAGACTAGCGGGAAGGGATGAGCAGTTCTTC. It translates to CAWRLAGRDEQFF.

This clone was recorded once. The gene calls are TRBV28 and TRBJ1-1; no firm D call. This CDR3 has 13 amino acids. V gave up 3 bases and J gave up 0 bases, with 5 bases separating them. CDR1 MDHEN and CDR2 SYDVKM come from the germline V gene. The CDR3 DNA sequence: TGTGCCAGCAGTTTCGTAATGAACACTGAAGCTTTCTTT. Translating gives CASSFVMNTEAFF.

V is TRBV4-2 and J is TRBJ2-3; 10 bases agree with TRBD2. The CDR3 runs to 16 residues. Germline values: CDR1 LGHNA, CDR2 YNFKEQ. V was pared by 2 bases and J by 7 bases, with 9 bases of the junction left unmatched. The CDR3 loop is CASSQKPAGGPHTQYF. The CDR3 coding sequence is TGTGCCAGCAGCCAAAAGCCAGCGGGAGGGCCCCATACGCAGTATTTT.

This clone has only a few counts. This rearrangement joins TRBV27 to TRBJ2-7; 7 nucleotides align to TRBD2. This CDR3 spans 15 amino acids. Germline V CDR1 and CDR2: MNHEY, SMNVEV (reference sequence). V was clipped by 6 bases and J by 2 bases; unmatched bases: 10. The CDR3 loop is CASRLASGQTYEQYF. As DNA, the CDR3 is TGTGCCAGCAGGTTGGCTAGCGGACAAACCTACGAGCAGTACTTC.

The rearrangement links TRBV30 to TRBJ2-5; D not certain. The J call is uncertain, as TRBJ2-7 better fits the DNA end. Per the germline V gene, CDR1 is GTSNPN and CDR2 is SVGIG (reference sequence). The CDR3 is 12 amino acids. The CDR3: CAWSVDGYEQYF. The CDR3 bases are TGTGCCTGGAGTGTAGATGGGTACGAGCAGTACTTC.

In its sample, this clone was seen once. This chain joins TRBV5-8 and TRBJ2-3; weak D call: TRBD1 (5 bases). From germline, CDR1 is SGHTS and CDR2 YDEGEE. V lost 4 bases and J 2 bases, leaving 20 bases between the germline ends. This CDR3 has 17 residues. The DNA of the CDR3 is TGTGCCAGCAGCCTCCCCAGGGCGTCCGTGGACACAGATACGCAGTATTTT. Its translation is CASSLPRASVDTDTQYF.

The chain employs TRBV15 and TRBJ2-7; 8 nucleotides line up with TRBD2. The CDR3 covers 12 residues. Per the germline V gene, CDR1 is LNHNV and CDR2 is YYDKDF (reference sequence). With V trimmed by 5 bases and J by 7 bases, 4 bases remained unmatched. DNA for the CDR3: TGTGCCACCAGCCCTCGGGGGGGTGAGCAGTACTTC. Its protein is CATSPRGGEQYF.

The gene calls are TRBV11-3 and TRBJ1-5; 9 bases align to TRBD1. With V trimmed by 0 bases and J by 2 bases, 8 bases remained unmatched. This CDR3 is built from 18 residues. Germline lookup yields CDR1 SGHNT and CDR2 YENEEA. CDR3 DNA sequence: TGTGCCAGCAGCTTAGAGGCCCACAGGGGGCAGGGCAATCAGCCCCAGCATTTT. Its translation: CASSLEAHRGQGNQPQHF.

The chain couples TRBV6-5 to TRBJ1-4, with D possibly TRBD1 on 6 matching bases. The germline V and J ends were trimmed by 0 bases and 8 bases, with 10 bases remaining between them. This CDR3 is built from 14 residues. The V gene's germline CDR1 is MNHEY and CDR2 SVGAGI. The CDR3 is CASSYSDRPEKLFF. CDR3 in DNA: TGTGCCAGCAGTTACTCGGACAGACCCGAAAAACTGTTTTTT.

The rearrangement joins TRBV29-1 to TRBJ2-3; D unclear. Germline CDR1 and CDR2: SQVTM and ANQGSEA. The CDR3 has 17 residues. V dropped 5 bases and J dropped 4 bases, with 25 bases sitting between them. Written as DNA, the CDR3 is TGCAGCGTTTGGGGATCGGCCGTTACAAAGCTCGCAGATACGCAGTATTTT. It specifies CSVWGSAVTKLADTQYF.

As for this clone: One end of the junction is discordant with germline, which a read error may explain. The V gene is TRBV10-2, the J gene TRBJ2-7, with unresolved D. The germline gives CDR1 WSHSY, CDR2 SAAADI. The CDR3 runs 11 residues. As DNA, the CDR3 is TGCGCCAGCAGTGACTTCCCCTACTTAAACTTC. This codes for CASSDFPYLNF.

The CDR3 loop reads CASSPAQRNSGNTIYF. The CDR3 DNA reads TGTGCCAGCAGCCCCGCCCAACGGAACTCTGGAAACACCATATATTTT. The V gene is TRBV5-5, the J gene TRBJ1-3; D unresolved. The CDR3 spans 16 residues. Germline CDR1 SGHKS, CDR2 YYEKEE (reference sequence). The V end was cut by 4 bases, the J end by 0 bases, with 14 bases between. Together with reference TRBV5-5 and TRBJ1-3, the CDR3 gives the full variable domain: DAGVTQSPTHLIKTRGQQVTLRCSPISGHKSVSWYQQVLGQGPQFIFQYYEKEERGRGNFPDRFSARQFPNYSSELNVNALLLGDSALYLCASSPAQRNSGNTIYFGEGSWLTVV.

This rearrangement joins TRBV27 to TRBJ1-2; D is unclear. V was cut by 3 bases and J by 7 bases, with 12 bases left in between. CDR1 and CDR2 from the germline V gene are MNHEY and SMNVEV (reference sequence). The length of the CDR3 is 13 residues. The CDR3, as DNA: TGTGCCAGCAGTTTTGATAGGTTCCTTGGCTACACCTTC. Translated: CASSFDRFLGYTF.

The V gene is TRBV19, the J gene TRBJ1-5; no clear D. Germline lookup yields CDR1 LNHDA and CDR2 SQIVND (reference sequence). V was shortened by 3 bases and J by 4 bases, with 16 bases between the two germline ends. The CDR3 spans 16 residues. CDR3 sequence: CASSMATVLGNQPQHF. CDR3 nucleotide sequence: TGTGCCAGTAGTATGGCTACAGTTCTGGGGAATCAGCCCCAGCATTTT.